What follows are 17 T cell receptor beta chains derived from one specimen sequenced in a study of blood T cell repertoires in COVID-19 (dated by TCRdb to about 2020). The method behind the library was the immunoSEQ multiplex PCR assay. What TCRdb holds here is the immuneACCESS table cut down to in-frame rearrangements. Part of the clones is not present; checked against another copy, under half of the missing clones reflect an unresolved V gene, and the others are unexplained. The sample has some 220,000 clones on record, 65% to 90% of them singletons. The ten largest clones capture about 9.7% of the sample. Input material: peripheral blood. The source of these receptors is a man in his fifties or sixties with active or convalescent COVID-19.

The genes are TRBV27 and TRBJ1-2, with 7 bases lining up with TRBD1. Germline assignment: CDR1 MNHEY and CDR2 SMNVEV (reference sequence). With 2 bases clipped from V and 7 bases from J, the junction kept 7 bases outside the gene matches. The CDR3 totals 14 residues. The CDR3 here is CASSLTNRGFGYTF. CDR3 DNA sequence: TGTGCCAGCAGTTTAACGAACAGGGGTTTTGGCTACACCTTC.

The chain couples TRBV5-4 to TRBJ1-6; 9 nucleotides match TRBD1. The CDR3 extends over 17 amino acids. Trimming cost V 4 bases and J 9 bases; bases outside gene matches: 14. Per the germline V gene, CDR1 is SGHNT and CDR2 is YYREEE (reference sequence). CDR3: CASSLTQGAREASPLHF. The DNA for the CDR3 is TGTGCCAGCAGCCTAACACAGGGGGCGCGGGAGGCTTCACCCCTCCACTTT.

The chain uses TRBV28 and TRBJ2-7; a weak D match, TRBD1 (6 bases). The CDR3 covers 15 residues. Germline V gene sequence: CDR1 MDHEN, CDR2 SYDVKM. The V and J ends lost 3 bases and 4 bases respectively, with 16 bases between them. The CDR3 spells CASSFSPGTTYEQYF. The CDR3 nucleotides are TGTGCCAGCAGTTTTTCCCCCGGGACAACGTACGAGCAGTACTTC.

The genes are TRBV9 and TRBJ2-1, with D unclear. The V and J ends lost 3 bases and 0 bases respectively, with 10 bases between them. CDR1 and CDR2 (germline): SGDLS, YYNGEE. The length of the CDR3 is 15 residues. CDR3 residues: CASSARPGSYNEQFF. The DNA for the CDR3 is TGTGCCAGCAGCGCCCGACCGGGCTCCTACAATGAGCAGTTCTTC. Using reference TRBV9 and TRBJ2-1 for the parts outside the CDR3, the full variable domain is DSGVTQTPKHLITATGQRVTLRCSPRSGDLSVYWYQQSLDQGLQFLIQYYNGEERAKGNILERFSAQQFPDLHSELNLSSLELGDSALYFCASSARPGSYNEQFFGPGTRLTVL.

The chain carries TRBV9 and TRBJ2-7; D is perhaps TRBD2 (6 bases). Germline loops: CDR1 SGDLS, CDR2 YYNGEE. This CDR3 has 16 amino acids. Trimming pared 3 bases from V and 2 bases from J, leaving 18 bases between. Written as DNA, the CDR3 is TGTGCCAGCAGCGCACACGACATTGCGGGGCCCTACGAGCAGTACTTC. As protein: CASSAHDIAGPYEQYF.

This clone has only one observation. V and J are TRBV7-2 and TRBJ1-2; D perhaps matches TRBD1 (6 bases). Germline V gene data show CDR1 as SGHTA and CDR2 as FQGNSA. Trimming stripped 5 bases from V and 4 bases from J, with 17 bases between. The CDR3 contains 15 residues. The CDR3: CASSTRQDLGYGYTF. The CDR3 DNA is TGTGCCAGCAGCACCAGACAGGATCTTGGCTATGGCTACACCTTC.

This chain connects TRBV7-8 to TRBJ2-1, with D possibly matching TRBD2 (6 bases). The germline V gene encodes CDR1 SGHVS and CDR2 FQNEAQ. The CDR3 extends over 16 amino acids. V lost 4 bases and J 0 bases, leaving 13 bases between the germline ends. The CDR3 nucleotides are TGTGCCAGCAGCTCAAAACTAGCAGACTCCTACAATGAGCAGTTCTTC. The encoded protein is CASSSKLADSYNEQFF.

The V call is TRBV7-8, the J call TRBJ1-6, with D hard to call. Germline V CDR1 and CDR2: SGHVS, FQNEAQ. The CDR3 runs to 17 residues. The ends were cut back, 5 bases at V and 0 bases at J, with 14 bases in the middle. The CDR3 region has the DNA TGTGCCAGCAGCCCCCGCCCAGGAAGCTCCTATAATTCACCCCTCCACTTT. Its protein is CASSPRPGSSYNSPLHF.

The chain couples TRBV7-2 to TRBJ1-6, with D perhaps matching TRBD1 (5 bases). Germline assignment: CDR1 SGHTA and CDR2 FQGNSA. The CDR3 runs to 14 residues. The V gene lost 5 bases and the J gene lost 7 bases, with 12 bases spanning the gap. The CDR3 bases are TGTGCCAGCAGCATGCAGGGTTCGAATTCACCCCTCCACTTT. Encoded protein: CASSMQGSNSPLHF.

This clone occurred once. V usage is TRBV5-1 and J usage is TRBJ2-2; no clear D. V lost 0 bases and J 0 bases, leaving 12 bases between the germline ends. Germline V lookup: CDR1 SGHRS, CDR2 YFSETQ. The CDR3 has 17 residues. CDR3 in DNA: TGCGCCAGCAGCTTGGGTCCGACAAACGCGAACACCGGGGAGCTGTTTTTT. It codes for CASSLGPTNANTGELFF.

The genes are TRBV4-1 and TRBJ1-2; perhaps TRBD1 as D (5 bases). The germline CDR1 and CDR2 sequences are MGHRA and YSYEKL. This CDR3 contains 13 residues. The V end lost 1 base, the J end lost 6 bases, and 9 bases lay between the germline ends. In DNA, the CDR3 is TGCGCCAGCAGCCAAGGCGCGGGGGATGGCTACACCTTC. Translation gives CASSQGAGDGYTF.

This clone appeared once. The chain employs TRBV9 and TRBJ1-1; D is undetermined. Germline V gives CDR1 SGDLS, CDR2 YYNGEE. This CDR3 contains 15 residues. Trimming left V 3 bases short and J 4 bases short, with 16 bases between. The CDR3 DNA is TGTGCCAGCAGCGCCACCTCGAGGGTGGGCACTGAAGCTTTCTTT. Its protein product is CASSATSRVGTEAFF.

The chain joins TRBV7-7 to TRBJ2-3; 11 bases agree with TRBD2. CDR3 length: 15 residues. V trimming: 2 bases; J trimming: 5 bases; junction bases outside the gene matches: 3. Germline-derived CDR1 and CDR2 are SSHAT and FNYEAQ (reference sequence). CDR3 DNA sequence: TGTGCCAGCAGCTTATCGACTAGCGGGATAGATACGCAGTATTTT. Translating gives CASSLSTSGIDTQYF.

The chain uses TRBV5-1 and TRBJ1-4, with 10 bases matching TRBD1. This CDR3 is built from 15 residues. Germline CDR1 is SGHRS and CDR2 is YFSETQ. With V trimmed by 0 bases and J by 7 bases, 3 bases remained unmatched. CDR3 in amino acids: CASSLVGQGGEKLFF. The CDR3 DNA sequence: TGCGCCAGCAGCTTGGTCGGACAGGGGGGTGAAAAACTGTTTTTT.

The chain recombines TRBV3-1 (or the pseudogene TRBV3-2) with TRBJ1-6; 8 bases align to TRBD1. The V gene's germline CDR1 is LGHDT and CDR2 YNNKEL (reference sequence). With V trimmed by 4 bases and J by 3 bases, 17 bases remained unmatched. This CDR3 contains 20 residues. In DNA form, the CDR3 reads TGTGCCAGCAGCCCGCTTGGGGACAGGCCCACGTCCATCTATAATTCACCCCTCCACTTT. Translation gives CASSPLGDRPTSIYNSPLHF.

The CDR3 bases are TGTGCCAGCAGCGGGGCAGCCCCCGGGGGCACTGAAGCTTTCTTT. The encoded protein is CASSGAAPGGTEAFF. The V call is TRBV9, the J call TRBJ1-1, with D possibly being TRBD1 (5 bases). Germline values: CDR1 SGDLS, CDR2 YYNGEE. CDR3 length: 15 residues. Trimming stripped 3 bases from V and 4 bases from J, with 16 bases between.

A few counts support this clone. V and J are TRBV24-1 and TRBJ1-5; unclear D gene. Trimming took 11 bases from V and 3 from J, leaving 10 bases between them. The CDR3 totals 12 residues. CDR1 and CDR2 (germline): KGHDR, SFDVKD. The CDR3 reads CAIGENNQPQHF. The CDR3 nucleotides read TGTGCCATTGGAGAGAACAATCAGCCCCAGCATTTT.